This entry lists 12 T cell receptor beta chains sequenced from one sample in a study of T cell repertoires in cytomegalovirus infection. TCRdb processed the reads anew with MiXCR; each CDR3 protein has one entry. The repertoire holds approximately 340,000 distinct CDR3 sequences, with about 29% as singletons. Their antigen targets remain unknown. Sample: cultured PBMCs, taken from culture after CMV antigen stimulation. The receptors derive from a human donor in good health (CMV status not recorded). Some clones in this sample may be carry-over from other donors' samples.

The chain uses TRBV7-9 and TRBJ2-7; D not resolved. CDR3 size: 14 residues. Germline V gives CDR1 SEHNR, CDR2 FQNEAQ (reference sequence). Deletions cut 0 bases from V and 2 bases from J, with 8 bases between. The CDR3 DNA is TGTGCCAGCAGCTTAGCGGATGCACCCTACGAGCAGTACTTC. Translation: CASSLADAPYEQYF.

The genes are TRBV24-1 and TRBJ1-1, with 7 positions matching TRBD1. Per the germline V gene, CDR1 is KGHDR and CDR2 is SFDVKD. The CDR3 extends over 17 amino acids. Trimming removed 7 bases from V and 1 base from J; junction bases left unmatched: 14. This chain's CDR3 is CATRATPSGTENTEAFF. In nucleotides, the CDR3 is TGTGCCACCAGGGCGACCCCATCCGGGACAGAGAACACTGAAGCTTTCTTT.

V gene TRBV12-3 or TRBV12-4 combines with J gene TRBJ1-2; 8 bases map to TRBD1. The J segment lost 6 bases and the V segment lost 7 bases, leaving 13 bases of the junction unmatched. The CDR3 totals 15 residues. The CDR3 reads CASIGPGTGVHGYTF. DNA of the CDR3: TGTGCCAGCATCGGTCCCGGGACAGGTGTCCATGGCTACACCTTC.

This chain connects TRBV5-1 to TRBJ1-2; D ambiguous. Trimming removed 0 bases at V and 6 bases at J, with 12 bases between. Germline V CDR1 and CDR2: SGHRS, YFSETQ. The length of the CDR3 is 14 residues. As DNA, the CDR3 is TGCGCCAGCAGCTTGGCGGCTTTCGAGGATGGCTACACCTTC. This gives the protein CASSLAAFEDGYTF.

The CDR3 nucleotides are TGTGCCGCAACTAACGGGGCCACTGAAGCTTTCTTT. This sequence encodes CAATNGATEAFF. This chain connects TRBV19 to TRBJ1-1, with D possibly being TRBD1 (5 bases). V was pared by 11 bases and J by 4 bases, with 14 bases between. The CDR3 extends over 12 amino acids. Per the germline V gene, CDR1 is LNHDA and CDR2 is SQIVND (reference sequence).

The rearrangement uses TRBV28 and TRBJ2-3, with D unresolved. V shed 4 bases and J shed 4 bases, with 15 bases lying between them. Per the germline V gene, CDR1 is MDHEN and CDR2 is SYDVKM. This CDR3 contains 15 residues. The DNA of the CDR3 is TGTGCCAGCAGTTCCCCAGGAATAGGGTCAGATACGCAGTATTTT. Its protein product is CASSSPGIGSDTQYF.

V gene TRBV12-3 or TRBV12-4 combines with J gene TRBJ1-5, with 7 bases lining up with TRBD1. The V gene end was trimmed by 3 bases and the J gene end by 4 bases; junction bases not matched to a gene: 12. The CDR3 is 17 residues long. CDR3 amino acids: CASSFPSRRGHNQPQHF. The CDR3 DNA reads TGTGCCAGCAGTTTCCCCTCCCGGAGGGGGCATAATCAGCCCCAGCATTTT.

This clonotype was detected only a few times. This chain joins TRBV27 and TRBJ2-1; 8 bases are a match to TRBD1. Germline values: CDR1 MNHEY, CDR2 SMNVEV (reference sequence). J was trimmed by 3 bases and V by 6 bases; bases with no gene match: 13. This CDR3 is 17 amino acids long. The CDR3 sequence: CASSYHRTGRLYNEQFF. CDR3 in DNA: TGTGCCAGCAGCTATCATCGGACAGGGCGACTCTACAATGAGCAGTTCTTC.

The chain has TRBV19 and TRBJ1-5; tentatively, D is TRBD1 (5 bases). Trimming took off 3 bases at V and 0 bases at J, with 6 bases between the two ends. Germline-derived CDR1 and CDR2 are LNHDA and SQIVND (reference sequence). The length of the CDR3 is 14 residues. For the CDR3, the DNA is TGTGCCAGTAGTATGGGGCTTAGCAATCAGCCCCAGCATTTT. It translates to CASSMGLSNQPQHF.

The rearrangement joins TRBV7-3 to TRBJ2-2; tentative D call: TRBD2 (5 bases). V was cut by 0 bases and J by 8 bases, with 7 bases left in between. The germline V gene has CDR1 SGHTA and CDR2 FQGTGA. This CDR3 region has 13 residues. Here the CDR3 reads CASSLTGEGELFF. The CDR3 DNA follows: TGTGCCAGCAGCTTAACCGGGGAAGGGGAGCTGTTTTTT.

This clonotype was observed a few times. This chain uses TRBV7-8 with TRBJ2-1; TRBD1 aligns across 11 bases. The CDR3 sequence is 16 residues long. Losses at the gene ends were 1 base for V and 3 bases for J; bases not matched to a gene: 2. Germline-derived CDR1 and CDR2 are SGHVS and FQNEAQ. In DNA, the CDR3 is TGTGCCAGCAGCTTAGTCGGGACAGGGGGCTACAATGAGCAGTTCTTC. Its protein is CASSLVGTGGYNEQFF.

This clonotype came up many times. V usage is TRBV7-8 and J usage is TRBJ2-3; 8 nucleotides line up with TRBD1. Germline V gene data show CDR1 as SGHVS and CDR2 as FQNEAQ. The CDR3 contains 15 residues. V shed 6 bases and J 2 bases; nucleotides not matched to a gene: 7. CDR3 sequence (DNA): TGTGCCAGCAGTCACCAGACAGGGGTCACAGATACGCAGTATTTT. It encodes CASSHQTGVTDTQYF.